This TCR beta chain stems from a study of technical replicates of blood from a handful of donors (TCRdb year 2017). Library preparation was by the immunoSEQ multiplex PCR assay. TCRdb mirrors the immuneACCESS table, restricted to in-frame sequences. Some clones are absent from its copies; in checked studies, under half trace to an unresolved V gene, and the reason for the others is unknown. The sample table shows over 60,000 clones, and roughly 93% are seen once. 0.25% of the sample lies in the top ten. Comments on this clone: Its antigen is not yet known. Base qualities are not provided; no much larger clone lies one nucleotide away.

Ends trimmed: V by 6 bases, J by 6 bases; bases unmatched to a gene: 2. The germline V gene encodes CDR1 MNHEY and CDR2 SMNVEV (reference sequence). The CDR3 numbers 13 residues from cysteine through phenylalanine. Only CDR3 DNA is held: 39 bases, read in frame from base 1. Rearrangement joined TRBV27 to TRBJ1-6, and 7 junction bases match TRBD1. Specimen: T cells isolated from PBMCs. This clonotype was sampled from a human donor in good health. The CDR3 protein sequence reads: CASRTGLNSPLHF. The sequenced DNA: TGTGCCAGCAGGACAGGGCTTAATTCACCCCTCCACTTT.